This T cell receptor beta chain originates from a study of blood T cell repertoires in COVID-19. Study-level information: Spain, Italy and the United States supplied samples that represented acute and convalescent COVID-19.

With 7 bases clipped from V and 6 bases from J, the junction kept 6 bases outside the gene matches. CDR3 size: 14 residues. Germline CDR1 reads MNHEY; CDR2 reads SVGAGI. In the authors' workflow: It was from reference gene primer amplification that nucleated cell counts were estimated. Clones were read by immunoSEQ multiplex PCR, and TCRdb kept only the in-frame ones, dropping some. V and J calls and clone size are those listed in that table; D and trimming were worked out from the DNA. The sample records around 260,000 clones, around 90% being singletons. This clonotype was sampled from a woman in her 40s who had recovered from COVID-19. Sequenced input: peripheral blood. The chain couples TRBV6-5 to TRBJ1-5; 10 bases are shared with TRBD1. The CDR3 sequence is CASKLGQGGQPQHF. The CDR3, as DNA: TGTGCCAGCAAATTAGGACAGGGGGGTCAGCCCCAGCATTTT.